What follows are 32 T cell receptor beta chains derived from one specimen sequenced in a study of post-analysis software for immune sequencing data. Prepared TCR beta cDNA libraries contained unique molecular identifiers. TCRdb recomputed calls from the PCR reads with MiXCR, one row per CDR3 protein. Here the sample spans hundreds of thousands of distinct CDR3 sequences, over 45% being singletons. Findings of the study overall: Among four to six TRBV segments more frequent in patients than controls were TRBV5-6, TRBV5-1 and TRBV20-1.

Their antigen targets remain unknown. The sequenced sample consisted of blood. The receptors derive from a girl aged 2-9 years with multiple sclerosis.

In its sample, this clonotype was seen a few times. The gene calls are TRBV5-5 and TRBJ2-1, with a weak D call TRBD2 (6 bases). The V and J ends lost 4 bases and 4 bases respectively, with 9 bases between them. CDR3 length equals 13 residues. Germline values: CDR1 SGHKS, CDR2 YYEKEE (reference sequence). The CDR3 loop is CASSPTRYNEQFF. CDR3 in DNA: TGTGCCAGCAGCCCGACTAGGTACAATGAGCAGTTCTTC.

The table lists this clonotype with a count of one. The rearrangement links TRBV5-8 to TRBJ2-4; the match to TRBD2 covers 7 bases. Germline trimming cut 2 bases from V and 5 bases from J; bases unmatched to any gene: 7. CDR1 and CDR2 (germline): SGHTS, YDEGEE. The CDR3 is made up of 15 amino acids. CDR3 residues: CASSFGPREENIQYF. In nucleotides, the CDR3 is TGTGCCAGCAGCTTCGGGCCTCGGGAGGAAAACATTCAGTACTTC.

To note about this clonotype: Mismatch with germline at one junction end may stem from a read error. The chain carries TRBV7-2 and TRBJ2-1; D is ambiguous. The CDR3 has 12 residues. The germline CDR1 and CDR2 sequences are SGHTA and FQGNSA. The CDR3 protein is CASSLMRNEQFF. Here the CDR3 DNA reads TGCGCCAGCAGCCTAATGAGGAATGAGCAGTTCTTC.

The V and J genes are TRBV5-1 and TRBJ1-1; possible D gene TRBD1, 6 bases. CDR3 size: 14 residues. Trimming removed 0 bases at V and 3 bases at J, with 9 bases between. Germline V gives CDR1 SGHRS, CDR2 YFSETQ. CDR3 bases: TGCGCCAGCAGCTTGGTGGACAGACACACTGAAGCTTTCTTT. Its translation: CASSLVDRHTEAFF.

This clonotype has just a few counts. The rearrangement links TRBV18 to TRBJ2-5, with D possibly matching TRBD2 (5 bases). CDR3 length: 16 amino acids. Germline CDR1 reads KGHSH; CDR2 reads LQKENI. The V end was cut by 6 bases, the J end by 0 bases, with 17 bases between. CDR3 DNA: TGTGCCAGCTCGCCTCAAGGACGGGGAAACCAAGAGACCCAGTACTTC. Its protein product is CASSPQGRGNQETQYF.

The CDR3 nucleotides read TGCAGTGCTAGGGGCGGCCTCCCCTACAATGAGCAGTTCTTC. Translation: CSARGGLPYNEQFF. The chain joins TRBV20-1 to TRBJ2-1; D call uncertain. This CDR3 is 14 amino acids long. The V gene lost 3 bases and the J gene lost 2 bases, with 11 bases spanning the gap. From germline, CDR1 is DFQATT and CDR2 SNEGSKA (reference sequence).

The chain recombines TRBV6-2 or TRBV6-3 with TRBJ2-1; D is ambiguous. The germline gives CDR1 MNHEY, CDR2 SVGEGT. The CDR3 has 15 amino acids. Trimming pared 5 bases from V and 0 bases from J, leaving 11 bases between. CDR3 sequence reads: CASSDTLSSYNEQFF. CDR3 coding DNA: TGTGCCAGCAGTGATACACTGAGCTCCTACAATGAGCAGTTCTTC.

This clonotype occurred a few times. The chain combines TRBV15 with TRBJ2-3; the match to TRBD2 covers 11 bases. This CDR3 region has 16 residues. The trim removed 10 bases at V and 0 bases at J, leaving 9 bases unmatched. CDR1 is LNHNV, CDR2 YYDKDF, per germline (reference sequence). CDR3 in amino acids: CAILAGVDTSTDTQYF. The CDR3 bases are TGTGCCATACTAGCGGGGGTCGATACTAGCACAGATACGCAGTATTTT.

The V call is TRBV7-2, the J call TRBJ2-5, with 7 bases matching TRBD2. The CDR3 totals 16 residues. V gave up 5 bases and J gave up 4 bases; unmatched junction bases: 13. Germline values: CDR1 SGHTA, CDR2 FQGNSA. In DNA form, the CDR3 reads TGTGCCAGCAGCCAACAGACTAGCCTAGGCGTAGAGACCCAGTACTTC. This codes for CASSQQTSLGVETQYF.

The rearrangement links TRBV5-1 to TRBJ2-5; 7 bases align to TRBD1. This CDR3 comprises 15 residues. The V gene end was trimmed by 4 bases and the J gene end by 4 bases; junction bases not matched to a gene: 10. Germline V gene lookup returns CDR1 SGHRS and CDR2 YFSETQ. The CDR3 loop is CASSRDRVAVETQYF. The CDR3 DNA sequence: TGCGCCAGCAGCCGAGACAGGGTCGCCGTAGAGACCCAGTACTTC. Variable domain in full (rest from reference TRBV5-1 and TRBJ2-5): KAGVTQTPRYLIKTRGQQVTLSCSPISGHRSVSWYQQTPGQGLQFLFEYFSETQRNKGNFPGRFSGRQFSNSRSEMNVSTLELGDSALYLCASSRDRVAVETQYFGPGTRLLVL.

This chain connects TRBV7-3 to TRBJ2-3; D might be TRBD1 or TRBD2, each matching 5 bases. Trimming stripped 5 bases from V and 7 bases from J, with 13 bases between. CDR1 is SGHTA and CDR2 is FQGTGA in the germline V gene. There are 13 residues in the CDR3. The CDR3 nucleotides are TGTGCCAGCAGCCGAAGCAGGGAGTATACGCAGTATTTT. Translated, it gives CASSRSREYTQYF.

V and J are TRBV5-6 and TRBJ2-2; D call uncertain. The germline V gene encodes CDR1 SGHDT and CDR2 YYEEEE. V dropped 0 bases and J dropped 6 bases, with 3 bases sitting between them. The CDR3 length is 12 residues. The CDR3 here is CASSLAPGELFF. Here the CDR3 DNA reads TGTGCCAGCAGCTTGGCCCCCGGGGAGCTGTTTTTT.

The chain is built from TRBV5-1 and TRBJ2-7; either TRBD1 or TRBD2 may fit D (5 bases each). This CDR3 is built from 12 residues. V was clipped by 5 bases and J by 4 bases, with 10 bases between them. The germline V gene encodes CDR1 SGHRS and CDR2 YFSETQ. The CDR3 DNA reads as TGCGCCAGCAGGGGGGTAGCATACGAGCAGTACTTC. This translates into CASRGVAYEQYF.

The gene calls are TRBV20-1 and TRBJ2-3; D possibly corresponds to TRBD1 (6 bases). CDR1 is DFQATT and CDR2 is SNEGSKA in the germline V gene (reference sequence). V lost 6 bases to trimming and J lost 0 bases, with 10 bases between them. CDR3 size: 13 residues. The CDR3 is CSARTASTDTQYF. The CDR3 bases are TGCAGTGCCAGGACAGCTAGCACAGATACGCAGTATTTT.

This clonotype has just a few counts. The V gene is TRBV5-1, the J gene TRBJ1-2; D may be TRBD1 (5 bases). The CDR3 is 13 amino acids. V lost 5 bases and J lost 2, with 10 bases in between. CDR1 SGHRS and CDR2 YFSETQ come from the germline V gene. CDR3 nucleotide sequence: TGCGCCAGCAGGGTGCCAGGGAACTATGGCTACACCTTC. Amino acids: CASRVPGNYGYTF. Drawing the rest from reference TRBV5-1 and TRBJ1-2, the complete variable domain is KAGVTQTPRYLIKTRGQQVTLSCSPISGHRSVSWYQQTPGQGLQFLFEYFSETQRNKGNFPGRFSGRQFSNSRSEMNVSTLELGDSALYLCASRVPGNYGYTFGSGTRLTVV.

For this clonotype: Being one base from a much bigger clone, this may be a read error. J is TRBJ2-4 and V is TRBV7-9; D unresolved. The J call is uncertain, as TRBJ2-7 better fits the DNA end. Germline CDR1 SEHNR, CDR2 FQNEAQ (reference sequence). The CDR3 is 12 amino acids. CDR3: CASSLVGHEQYF. Written as DNA, the CDR3 is TGTGCCAGCAGCTTAGTAGGCCACGAGCAGTACTTC.

The V gene is TRBV6-2 or TRBV6-3, the J gene TRBJ2-1; TRBD2 aligns across 8 bases. This CDR3 comprises 13 residues. Germline V gene data show CDR1 as MNHEY and CDR2 as SVGEGT. Germline trimming cut 2 bases from V and 12 bases from J; bases unmatched to any gene: 6. CDR3 sequence (DNA): TGTGCCAGCAGTTACGGACTAGCCGCAGTGCAGTTCTTC. Amino acid sequence: CASSYGLAAVQFF.

This clonotype has a handful of counts. The junction and the germline gene differ at one end; a read error may be behind it. This chain uses TRBV30 with TRBJ2-1; D is uncertain. CDR1 and CDR2 (germline): GTSNPN, SVGIG (reference sequence). CDR3 length: 12 amino acids. For the CDR3, the DNA is TGTGCCTGGAGAGAACAACCCAATGAGCAGGTCTTC. Its translation is CAWREQPNEQVF.

The gene calls are TRBV7-9 and TRBJ2-4, with TRBD2 matching over 8 bases. Germline CDR1 and CDR2: SEHNR and FQNEAQ (reference sequence). The CDR3 runs 14 residues. V shed 5 bases and J 5 bases; nucleotides not matched to a gene: 5. As DNA, the CDR3 is TGTGCCAGCAGCCCAGGGACTAGACAAAACATTCAGTACTTC. Its protein is CASSPGTRQNIQYF.

The chain employs TRBV7-3 and TRBJ2-6; possible D gene TRBD1, 5 bases. The CDR3 sequence is 17 residues long. The germline CDR1 and CDR2 sequences are SGHTA and FQGTGA. V lost 5 bases to trimming and J lost 2 bases, with 16 bases between them. This chain's CDR3 is CASSLRQGATGANVLTF. Written as DNA, the CDR3 is TGTGCCAGCAGCCTACGGCAGGGTGCAACTGGGGCCAACGTCCTGACTTTC.

This chain uses TRBV29-1 with TRBJ2-3; D is uncertain. There are 13 residues in the CDR3. V lost 3 bases, J lost 1 base, and 8 bases lay in between. The V gene's germline CDR1 is SQVTM and CDR2 ANQGSEA. CDR3 nucleotides: TGCAGCGTTGACGCCAGCCGCACAGATACGCAGTATTTT. Translating gives CSVDASRTDTQYF.

The chain has TRBV20-1 and TRBJ1-1; D remains unclear. Trimming left V 0 bases short and J 4 bases short, with 15 bases between. Germline CDR1 and CDR2: DFQATT and SNEGSKA (reference sequence). The CDR3 runs to 15 residues. The CDR3 region is CSARDQSSSATEAFF. In nucleotides, the CDR3 is TGCAGTGCTAGAGATCAAAGCAGTTCTGCCACTGAAGCTTTCTTT.

The CDR3 spells CAWSPAENTEAFF. The DNA for the CDR3 is TGTGCCTGGAGTCCCGCAGAGAACACTGAAGCTTTCTTT. The chain uses TRBV30 and TRBJ1-1, with D unclear. The V end lost 2 bases, the J end lost 1 base, and 8 bases lay between the germline ends. CDR3 length: 13 residues. Germline CDR1 GTSNPN, CDR2 SVGIG (reference sequence).

The chain has TRBV6-1 and TRBJ2-3; D is uncertain. The CDR3 contains 17 residues. V gave up 2 bases and J gave up 5 bases, with 20 bases separating them. Germline CDR1 MNHNS, CDR2 SASEGT. CDR3 protein: CASSERKGKRLRDTQYF. DNA of the CDR3: TGTGCCAGCAGTGAAAGGAAGGGAAAGAGGTTGAGAGATACGCAGTATTTT.

The chain links TRBV20-1 to TRBJ2-3; D is ambiguous. The CDR3 runs to 12 residues. V was pared by 2 bases and J by 7 bases, with 10 bases between. From germline, CDR1 is DFQATT and CDR2 SNEGSKA (reference sequence). CDR3 bases: TGCAGTGCTAGAACCGCACGGTATACGCAGTATTTT. It is translated as CSARTARYTQYF.

In its sample, this clonotype was seen once. This rearrangement joins TRBV20-1 to TRBJ2-5; a weak D match, TRBD2 (5 bases). The CDR3 contains 14 residues. Germline lookup yields CDR1 DFQATT and CDR2 SNEGSKA (reference sequence). Trimming stripped 1 base from V and 3 bases from J, with 12 bases between. CDR3 protein: CSARGGEGKETQYF. The CDR3 DNA follows: TGCAGTGCTAGAGGGGGTGAGGGTAAAGAGACCCAGTACTTC.

V and J are TRBV7-9 and TRBJ2-1; 10 bases line up with TRBD2. CDR3 length: 15 amino acids. J gave up 6 bases and V 1 base, and 3 bases lay outside the gene matches. Germline V gene data show CDR1 as SEHNR and CDR2 as FQNEAQ (reference sequence). CDR3 nucleotides: TGTGCCAGCAGCTTAGGGACTAGCGGCTTCAATGAGCAGTTCTTC. Protein: CASSLGTSGFNEQFF.

This rearrangement joins TRBV10-1 to TRBJ2-3, with unresolved D. V lost 8 bases and J 2 bases, leaving 8 bases between the germline ends. The CDR3 consists of 12 residues. Germline CDR1 WNHNN, CDR2 SYGVQD (reference sequence). This CDR3 reads CASGQATDTQYF. The CDR3 DNA reads TGCGCCAGCGGTCAAGCCACAGATACGCAGTATTTT.

The chain is built from TRBV5-1 and TRBJ2-1; TRBD2 might be the D (6 bases). Deletions cut 5 bases from V and 4 bases from J, with 16 bases between. The CDR3 sequence is 15 residues long. Per the germline V gene, CDR1 is SGHRS and CDR2 is YFSETQ. The CDR3 region has the DNA TGCGCCAGCAGTCCTAGCTGGAGGGGTTACAATGAGCAGTTCTTC. Translated: CASSPSWRGYNEQFF. Filled out from reference TRBV5-1 and TRBJ2-1, the complete variable domain reads KAGVTQTPRYLIKTRGQQVTLSCSPISGHRSVSWYQQTPGQGLQFLFEYFSETQRNKGNFPGRFSGRQFSNSRSEMNVSTLELGDSALYLCASSPSWRGYNEQFFGPGTRLTVL.

This clonotype was picked up a small number of times. The CDR3 nucleotides read TGCGCCAGCAGCTTCGACAGGGGGGGCCTCAATGAGCAGTTCTTC. Its protein product is CASSFDRGGLNEQFF. V gene TRBV5-1 combines with J gene TRBJ2-1, with 9 bases matching TRBD1. Germline loops: CDR1 SGHRS, CDR2 YFSETQ. The V gene end was trimmed by 2 bases and the J gene end by 6 bases; junction bases not matched to a gene: 6. The CDR3 loop spans 15 amino acids.

The V call is TRBV20-1, the J call TRBJ2-3; 10 nucleotides agree with TRBD2. Germline CDR1 DFQATT, CDR2 SNEGSKA (reference sequence). The V gene end was trimmed by 1 base and the J gene end by 8 bases; junction bases not matched to a gene: 9. This CDR3 is built from 15 residues. DNA of the CDR3: TGCAGTGCTAGAGTTCTAGCGGGGGAGGAGGGTACGCAGTATTTT. This codes for CSARVLAGEEGTQYF.

The chain is built from TRBV25-1 and TRBJ2-2; D unresolved. The CDR3 is 14 residues long. V was trimmed by 4 bases and J by 8 bases, leaving 14 bases between them. Germline assignment: CDR1 MGHDK and CDR2 SYGVNS. CDR3 bases: TGTGCCAGCAGTGCGACTGTCGTAGGGGGGGAGCTGTTTTTT. Residues: CASSATVVGGELFF.